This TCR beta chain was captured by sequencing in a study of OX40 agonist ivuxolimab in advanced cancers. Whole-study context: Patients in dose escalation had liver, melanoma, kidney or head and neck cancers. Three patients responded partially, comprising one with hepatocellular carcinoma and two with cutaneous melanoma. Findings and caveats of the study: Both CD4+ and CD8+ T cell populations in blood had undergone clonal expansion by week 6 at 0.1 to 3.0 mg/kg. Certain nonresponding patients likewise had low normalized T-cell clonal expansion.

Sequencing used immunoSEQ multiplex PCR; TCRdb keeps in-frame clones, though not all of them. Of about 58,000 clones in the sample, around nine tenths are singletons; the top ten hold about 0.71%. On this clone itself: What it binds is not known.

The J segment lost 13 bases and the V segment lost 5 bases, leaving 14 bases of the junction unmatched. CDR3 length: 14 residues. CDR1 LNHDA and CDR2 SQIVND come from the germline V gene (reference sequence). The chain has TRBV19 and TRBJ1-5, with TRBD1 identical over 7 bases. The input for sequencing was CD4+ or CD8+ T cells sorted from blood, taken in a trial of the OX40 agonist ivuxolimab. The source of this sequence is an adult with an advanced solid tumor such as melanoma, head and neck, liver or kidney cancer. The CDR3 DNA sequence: TGTGCCAGTAGTCCCCAGGGGGGAATTAGGTCGCAGCATTTT. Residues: CASSPQGGIRSQHF.